What follows describes a single T cell receptor (beta chain). This entry belongs to a study of OX40 agonist ivuxolimab in advanced cancers. Sequenced by immunoSEQ multiplex PCR; TCRdb stores in-frame clones only, minus some. The sample gives fewer than 70,000 clones, 70% to 90% of which show up once; 3.9% is in the top ten. V lost 6 bases and J 1 base, leaving 11 bases between the germline ends. The CDR3 consists of 14 residues. Germline V gives CDR1 MNHNS, CDR2 SASEGT. The starting material was CD4+ or CD8+ T cells sorted from blood, obtained in a trial of the OX40 agonist ivuxolimab. The TCR sequence derives from an adult with an advanced solid tumor such as melanoma, head and neck, liver or kidney cancer. The V gene is TRBV6-1, the J gene TRBJ2-3; tentatively, D is TRBD2 (6 bases). CDR3 DNA sequence: TGTGCCAGCAGGTTGGCTAGCGGCACAGATACGCAGTATTTT. Protein product: CASRLASGTDTQYF.